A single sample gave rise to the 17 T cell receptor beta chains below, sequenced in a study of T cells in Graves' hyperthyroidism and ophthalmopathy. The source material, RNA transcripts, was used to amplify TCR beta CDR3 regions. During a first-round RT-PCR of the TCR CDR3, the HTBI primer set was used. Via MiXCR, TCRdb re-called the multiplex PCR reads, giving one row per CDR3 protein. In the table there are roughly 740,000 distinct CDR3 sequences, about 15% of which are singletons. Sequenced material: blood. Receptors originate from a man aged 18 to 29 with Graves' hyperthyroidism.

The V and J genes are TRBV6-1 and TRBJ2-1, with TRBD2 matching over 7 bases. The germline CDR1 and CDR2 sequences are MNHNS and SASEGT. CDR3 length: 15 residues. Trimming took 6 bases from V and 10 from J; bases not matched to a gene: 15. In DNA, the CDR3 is TGTGCCAGCAGCGAGCGGACTAGTGGTGATAGGGAGCAGTTCTTC. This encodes CASSERTSGDREQFF.

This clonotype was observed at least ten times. The CDR3 bases are TGTGCCAGCAGCGTAACAGGTGGCTGGGATACGCAGTATTTT. The encoded protein is CASSVTGGWDTQYF. V is TRBV9 and J is TRBJ2-3, with D tentatively TRBD1 (5 bases). Trimming shortened V by 1 base and J by 6 bases, and 12 bases separated the two germline ends. Germline CDR1 SGDLS, CDR2 YYNGEE. This CDR3 contains 14 residues.

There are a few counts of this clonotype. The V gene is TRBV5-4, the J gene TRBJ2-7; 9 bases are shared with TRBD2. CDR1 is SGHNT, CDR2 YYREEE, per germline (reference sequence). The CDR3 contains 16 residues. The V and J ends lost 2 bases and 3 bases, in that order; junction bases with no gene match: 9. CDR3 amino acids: CASSLRPGTSNYEQYF. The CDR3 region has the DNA TGTGCCAGCAGCTTAAGACCCGGGACTAGCAACTACGAGCAGTACTTC.

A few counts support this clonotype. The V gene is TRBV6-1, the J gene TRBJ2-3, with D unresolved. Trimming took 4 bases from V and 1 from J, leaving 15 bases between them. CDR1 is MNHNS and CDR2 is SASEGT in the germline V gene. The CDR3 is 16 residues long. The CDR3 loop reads CASSVWPGLRTDTQYF. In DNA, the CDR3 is TGTGCCAGCAGTGTATGGCCGGGTCTCCGCACAGATACGCAGTATTTT.

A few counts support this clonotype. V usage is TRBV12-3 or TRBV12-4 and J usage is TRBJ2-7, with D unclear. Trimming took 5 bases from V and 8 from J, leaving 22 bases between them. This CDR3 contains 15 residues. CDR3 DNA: TGTGCCAGCAGTCATGCCGGGCCACAATCCAACAAGCAGTACTTC. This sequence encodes CASSHAGPQSNKQYF.

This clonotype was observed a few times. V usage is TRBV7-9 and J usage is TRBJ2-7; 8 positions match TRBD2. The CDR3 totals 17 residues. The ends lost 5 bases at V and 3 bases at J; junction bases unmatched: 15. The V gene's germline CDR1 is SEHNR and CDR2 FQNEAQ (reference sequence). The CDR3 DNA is TGTGCCAGCAGCCATCCGGGACTAGTGGGTGGGGACTACGAGCAGTACTTC. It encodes CASSHPGLVGGDYEQYF.

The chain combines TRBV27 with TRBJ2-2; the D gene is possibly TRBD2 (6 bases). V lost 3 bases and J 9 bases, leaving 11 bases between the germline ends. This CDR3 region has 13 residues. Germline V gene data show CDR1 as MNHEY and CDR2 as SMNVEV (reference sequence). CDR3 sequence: CASSLNGGRELFF. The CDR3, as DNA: TGTGCCAGCAGTTTGAATGGGGGGAGGGAGCTGTTTTTT.

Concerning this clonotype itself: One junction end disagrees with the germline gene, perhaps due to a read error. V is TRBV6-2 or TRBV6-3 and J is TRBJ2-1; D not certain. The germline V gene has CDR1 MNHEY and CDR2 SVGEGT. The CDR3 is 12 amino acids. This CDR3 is CASSYRVNERFF. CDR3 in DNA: TGTGCCAGCAGTTACAGAGTGAATGAGCGGTTCTTC.

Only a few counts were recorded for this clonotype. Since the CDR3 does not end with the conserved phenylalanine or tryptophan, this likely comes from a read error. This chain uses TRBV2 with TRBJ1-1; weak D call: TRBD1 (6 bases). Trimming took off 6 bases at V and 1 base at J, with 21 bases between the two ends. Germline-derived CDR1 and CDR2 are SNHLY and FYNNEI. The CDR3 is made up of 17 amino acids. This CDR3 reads CASRWGQASLGNTEAFL. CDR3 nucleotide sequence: TGTGCCAGCAGATGGGGGCAGGCCTCTTTGGGGAACACTGAAGCTTTCCTT.

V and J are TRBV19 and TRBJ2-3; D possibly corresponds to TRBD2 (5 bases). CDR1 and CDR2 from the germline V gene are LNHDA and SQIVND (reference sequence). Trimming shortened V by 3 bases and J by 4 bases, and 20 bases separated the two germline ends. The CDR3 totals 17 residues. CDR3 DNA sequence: TGTGCCAGTAGTATTCCTACTAGTGATCCCTTCGCAGATACGCAGTATTTT. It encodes CASSIPTSDPFADTQYF.

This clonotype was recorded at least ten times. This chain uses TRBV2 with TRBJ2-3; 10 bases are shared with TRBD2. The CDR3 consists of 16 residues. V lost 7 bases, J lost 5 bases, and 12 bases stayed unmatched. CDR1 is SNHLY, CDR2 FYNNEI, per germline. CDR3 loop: CASILLAGVNEDTQYF. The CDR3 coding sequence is TGTGCCAGCATTCTCCTAGCGGGGGTCAACGAAGATACGCAGTATTTT. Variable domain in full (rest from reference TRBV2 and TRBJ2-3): EPEVTQTPSHQVTQMGQEVILRCVPISNHLYFYWYRQILGQKVEFLVSFYNNEISEKSEIFDDQFSVERPDGSNFTLKIRSTKLEDSAMYFCASILLAGVNEDTQYFGPGTRLTVL.

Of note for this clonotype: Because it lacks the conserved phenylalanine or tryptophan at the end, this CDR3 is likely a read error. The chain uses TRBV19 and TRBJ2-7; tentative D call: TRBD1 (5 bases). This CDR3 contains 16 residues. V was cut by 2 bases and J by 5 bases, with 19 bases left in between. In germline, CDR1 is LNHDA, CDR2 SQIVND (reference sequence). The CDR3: CASSIFASRANNEQYL. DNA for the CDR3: TGTGCCAGTAGTATATTTGCGAGCAGGGCGAATAACGAGCAGTACCTC.

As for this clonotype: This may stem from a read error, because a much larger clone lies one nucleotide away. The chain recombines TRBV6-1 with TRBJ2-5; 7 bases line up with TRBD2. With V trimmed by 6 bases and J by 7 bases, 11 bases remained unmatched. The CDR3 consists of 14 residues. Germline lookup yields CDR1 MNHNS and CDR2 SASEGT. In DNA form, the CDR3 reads TGTGCCAGCAGCTGGGCTAGCGGAGGTGGGACCCAGTACTTC. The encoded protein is CASSWASGGGTQYF.

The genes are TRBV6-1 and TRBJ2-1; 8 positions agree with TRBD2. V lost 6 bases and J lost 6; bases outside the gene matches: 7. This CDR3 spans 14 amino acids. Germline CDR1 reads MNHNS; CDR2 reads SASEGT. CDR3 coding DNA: TGTGCCAGCAGGCGGGGGGTAAGCGGCAATGAGCAGTTCTTC. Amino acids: CASRRGVSGNEQFF.

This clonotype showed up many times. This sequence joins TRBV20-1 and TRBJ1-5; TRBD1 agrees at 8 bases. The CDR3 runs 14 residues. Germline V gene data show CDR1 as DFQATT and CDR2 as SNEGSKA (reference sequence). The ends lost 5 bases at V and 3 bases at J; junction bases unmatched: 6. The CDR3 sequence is CSASRTGSNQPQHF. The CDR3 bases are TGCAGTGCTTCCCGGACAGGGTCCAATCAGCCCCAGCATTTT.

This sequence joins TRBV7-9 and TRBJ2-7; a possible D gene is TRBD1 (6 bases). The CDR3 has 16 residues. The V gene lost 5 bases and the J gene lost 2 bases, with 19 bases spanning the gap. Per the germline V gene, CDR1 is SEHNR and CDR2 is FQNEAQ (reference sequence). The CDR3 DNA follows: TGTGCCAGCAGCGTAGGGGGAAGTTCACAGACCTACGAGCAGTACTTC. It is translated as CASSVGGSSQTYEQYF.

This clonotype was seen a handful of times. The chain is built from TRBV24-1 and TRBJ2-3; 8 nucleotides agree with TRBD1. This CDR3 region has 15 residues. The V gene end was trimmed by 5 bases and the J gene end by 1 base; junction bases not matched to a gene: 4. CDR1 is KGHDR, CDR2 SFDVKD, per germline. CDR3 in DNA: TGTGCCACCAGTGCTCCGGACAGGGGCACAGATACGCAGTATTTT. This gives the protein CATSAPDRGTDTQYF.